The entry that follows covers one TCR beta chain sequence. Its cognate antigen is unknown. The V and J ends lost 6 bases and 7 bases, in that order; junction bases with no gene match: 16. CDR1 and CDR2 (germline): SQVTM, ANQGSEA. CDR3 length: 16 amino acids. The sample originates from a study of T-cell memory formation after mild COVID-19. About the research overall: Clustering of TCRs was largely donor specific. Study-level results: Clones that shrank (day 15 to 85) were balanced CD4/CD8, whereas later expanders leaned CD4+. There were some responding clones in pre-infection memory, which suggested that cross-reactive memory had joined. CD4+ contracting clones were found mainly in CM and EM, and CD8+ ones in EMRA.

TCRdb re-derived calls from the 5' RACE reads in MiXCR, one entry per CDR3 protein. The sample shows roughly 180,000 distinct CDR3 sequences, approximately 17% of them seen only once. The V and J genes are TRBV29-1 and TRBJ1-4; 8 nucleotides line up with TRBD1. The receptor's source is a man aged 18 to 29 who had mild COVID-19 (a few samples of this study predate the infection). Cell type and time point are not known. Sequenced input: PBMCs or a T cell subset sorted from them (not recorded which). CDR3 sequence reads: CSVVGQAGANSEKLFF. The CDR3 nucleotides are TGCAGCGTCGTGGGACAGGCGGGGGCAAATAGTGAAAAACTGTTTTTT.